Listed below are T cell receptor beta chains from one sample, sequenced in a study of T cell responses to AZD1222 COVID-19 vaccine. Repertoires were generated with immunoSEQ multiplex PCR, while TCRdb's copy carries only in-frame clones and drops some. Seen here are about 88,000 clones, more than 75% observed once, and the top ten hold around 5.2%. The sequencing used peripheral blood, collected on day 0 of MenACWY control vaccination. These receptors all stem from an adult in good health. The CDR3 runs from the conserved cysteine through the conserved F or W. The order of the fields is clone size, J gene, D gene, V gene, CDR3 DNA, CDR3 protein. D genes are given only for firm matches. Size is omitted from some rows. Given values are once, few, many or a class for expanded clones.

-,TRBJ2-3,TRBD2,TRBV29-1,TGCAGCGTTGGACTAGCGGGGTCGGCAGATACGCAGTATTTT,CSVGLAGSADTQYF
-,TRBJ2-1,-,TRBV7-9,TGTGCCAGCAGCTTAGCAGTGGGGGGCAATGAGCAGTTCTTC,CASSLAVGGNEQFF
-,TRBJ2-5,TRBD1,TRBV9,TGTGCCAGCAGCGAGGGCCCGGGACAGGGGCAGGAGACCCAGTACTTC,CASSEGPGQGQETQYF
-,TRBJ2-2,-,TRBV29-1,TGCAGCTCTACAGGGTCCTCTGCCACCGGGGAGCTGTTTTTT,CSSTGSSATGELFF
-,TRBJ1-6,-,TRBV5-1,TGCGCCAGCAGCTTCTTCCCCGGCAGGACGGGTGATAATTCACCCCTCCACTTT,CASSFFPGRTGDNSPLHF
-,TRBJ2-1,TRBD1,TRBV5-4,TGTGCCAGCAGCTTGAACAGGGGAGAGGTGAACAATGAGCAGTTCTTC,CASSLNRGEVNNEQFF
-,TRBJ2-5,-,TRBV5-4,TGTGCCAGCAGCATACCGACTCCGGGACGACAAGAGACCCAGTACTTC,CASSIPTPGRQETQYF
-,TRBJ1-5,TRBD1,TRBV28,TGTGCCAGCACCCTCCGGGACAGGGTGGAGCCCCAGCATTTT,CASTLRDRVEPQHF
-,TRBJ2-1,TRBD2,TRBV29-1,TGCAGCACTGGACTAGCGGCCAACAATGAGCAGTTCTTC,CSTGLAANNEQFF
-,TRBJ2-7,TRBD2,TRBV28,TGTGCCAGCTCCGCTAGCGGGGTCTACGAGCAGTACTTC,CASSASGVYEQYF
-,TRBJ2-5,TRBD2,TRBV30,TGTGCCTGGAATCCAGCGGGGGGCCAAGAGACCCAGTACTTC,CAWNPAGGQETQYF
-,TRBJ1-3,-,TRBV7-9,TGTGCCAGCAGCTTAGTCGTTGGAAACACCATATATTTT,CASSLVVGNTIYF
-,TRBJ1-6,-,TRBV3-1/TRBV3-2,TGTGCCAGCAGCCAGGGTCCCGGTTCACCCCTCCACTTT,CASSQGPGSPLHF
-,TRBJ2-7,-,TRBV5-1,TGCGCCAGCAGCTTGGGTCGCCCGAGCTCCTACGAGCAGTACTTC,CASSLGRPSSYEQYF
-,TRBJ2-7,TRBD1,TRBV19,TGTGCCAGTAGTTGGGCGGACAGGGGGACCTACGAGCAGTACTTC,CASSWADRGTYEQYF
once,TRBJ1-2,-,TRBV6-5,TGTGCCAGCAAGTGGAACTATGGCTACACCTTC,CASKWNYGYTF
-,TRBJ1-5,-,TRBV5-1,TGCGCCAGCAGCTTGGGTGACATTGATCAGCCCCAGCATTTT,CASSLGDIDQPQHF
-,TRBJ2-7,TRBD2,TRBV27,TGTGCCAGCAGATCCCGACTAGCGGGGGCGTCCGAGCAGTACTTC,CASRSRLAGASEQYF
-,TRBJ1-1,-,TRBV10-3,TGTGCCATCAGCCTGACTGGGGGGAACACTGAAGCTTTCTTT,CAISLTGGNTEAFF
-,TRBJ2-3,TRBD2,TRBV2,TGTGCCAGCAAGTTACTAGCGGGAGGCTCGGATACGCAGTATTTT,CASKLLAGGSDTQYF
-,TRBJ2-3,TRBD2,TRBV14,TGTGCCAGCAGCTTACGGACTAGCGGGGGACCCACAGATACGCAGTATTTT,CASSLRTSGGPTDTQYF
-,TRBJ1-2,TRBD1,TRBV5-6,TGTGCCAGCAGCTTGGCCAGGGGCAGGGGGGTCAGTGGCTACACCTTC,CASSLARGRGVSGYTF
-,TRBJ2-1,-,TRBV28,TGTGCCAGCAGTTTCCAGGGGACCTACAATGAGCAGTTCTTC,CASSFQGTYNEQFF
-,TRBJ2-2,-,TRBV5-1,TGCGCCAGCAGCACCGGTGACGAGGGAAGGTCTATCGGGGAGCTGTTTTTT,CASSTGDEGRSIGELFF
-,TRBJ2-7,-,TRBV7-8,TGTGCCAGCAGCCCCCGGGTAGGGACCCACTACGAGCAGTACTTC,CASSPRVGTHYEQYF
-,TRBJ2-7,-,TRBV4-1,TGCGCCAGCAGCCAAGAGGGACACCCTCGGGACGAGCAGTACTTC,CASSQEGHPRDEQYF
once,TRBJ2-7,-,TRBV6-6,TGTGCCAGCAGTTTCCTTCGGAGGGGGGAGCAGTACTTC,CASSFLRRGEQYF
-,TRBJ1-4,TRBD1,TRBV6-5,TGTGCCAGCAGTCTCGACAGGGGGGATGAAAAACTGTTTTTT,CASSLDRGDEKLFF
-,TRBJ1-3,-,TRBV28,TGTGCCAGCAGTACTACAGGGAGCTCTGGAAACACCATATATTTT,CASSTTGSSGNTIYF
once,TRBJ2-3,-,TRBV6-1,TGTGCCAGCAGTGATGGACGAGGTGGGCCCACAGATACGCAGTATTTT,CASSDGRGGPTDTQYF
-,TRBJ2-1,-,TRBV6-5,TGTGCCAGCAGTCCGCAGGGGTTTGAGCAGTTCTTC,CASSPQGFEQFF
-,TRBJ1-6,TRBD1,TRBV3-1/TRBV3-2,TGTGCCAGCAGCCCCCGAGGGGACAGGGATTCACCCCTCCACTTT,CASSPRGDRDSPLHF
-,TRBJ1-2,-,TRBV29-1,TGCAGCGTTGTTGGCGGGGGCAGCTATGGCTACACCTTC,CSVVGGGSYGYTF
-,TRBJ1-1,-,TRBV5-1,TGCGCCAGCAGCCTTGGGGGAGGAAACACTGAAGCTTTCTTT,CASSLGGGNTEAFF
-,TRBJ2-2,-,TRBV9,TGTGCCAGCAGCGTAGGGCGGACCACCGGGGAGCTGTTTTTT,CASSVGRTTGELFF
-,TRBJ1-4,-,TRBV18,TGTGCCAGCTCACCAGTAGCGACAGCAACTAATGAAAAACTGTTTTTT,CASSPVATATNEKLFF
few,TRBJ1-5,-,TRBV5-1,TGCGCCAGCAGCTTGGACGGTAATCAGCCCCAGCATTTT,CASSLDGNQPQHF
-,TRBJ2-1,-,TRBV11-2,TGTGCCAGCAGCTTAGCCCAAGACAATGAGCAGTTCTTC,CASSLAQDNEQFF
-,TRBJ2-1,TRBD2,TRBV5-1,TGCGCCAGCAGCCAGACTAGCGGGTCGAGAAATGAGCAGTTCTTC,CASSQTSGSRNEQFF
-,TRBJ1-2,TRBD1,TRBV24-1,TGTGCCACCAGTGAGCCGGGACAGTATGGCTACACCTTC,CATSEPGQYGYTF
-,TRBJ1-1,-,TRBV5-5,TGTGCCAGCAGCTCCCAAACAGGGCCTCGGGAAGCTTTCTTT,CASSSQTGPREAFF
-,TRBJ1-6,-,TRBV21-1,TGTGCCAGCAGCAAAGGTGGACAGGGGAATTCACCCCTCCACTTT,CASSKGGQGNSPLHF
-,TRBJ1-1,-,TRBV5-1,TGCGCCAGCAGCTTGGGGGACACTGAAGCTTTCTTT,CASSLGDTEAFF
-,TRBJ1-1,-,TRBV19,TGTGCCAGTAGTATAGGGGTGGGACAGAACACTGAAGCTTTCTTT,CASSIGVGQNTEAFF
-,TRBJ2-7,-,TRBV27,TGTGCCAGCAGTTTTATCGGGAACGTTGCCTACGAGCAGTACTTC,CASSFIGNVAYEQYF
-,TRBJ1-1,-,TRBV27,TGTGCCAGCAGTTTAGATGTGGGGGGCACTGAAGCTTTCTTT,CASSLDVGGTEAFF
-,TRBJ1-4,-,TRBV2,TGTGCCAGCAGTGAATGGGCCTTGCGGGATGAAAAACTGTTTTTT,CASSEWALRDEKLFF